The rows below give T cell receptor beta chains drawn from one sample of a study of T cell changes during pregnancy in multiple sclerosis. Libraries were prepared by immunoSEQ multiplex PCR; TCRdb keeps only in-frame clonotypes and omits some of them. The sample yields about 75,000 clones, 90% to 95% seen once. This specimen was CD4+ T cells from peripheral blood mononuclear cells, taken before pregnancy. These receptors were collected from a female donor with multiple sclerosis, enrolled in a pregnancy study. The CDR3 runs from the conserved cysteine through the conserved F or W. The D gene is left open where the match is weak. A row's size may be missing; if present it is once, few, many or a size class.

clone_size	v_call	d_call	j_call	cdr3_nt	cdr3_aa
.	TRBV9	TRBD1	TRBJ1-2	TGTGCCAGCAGCGTAGCTCCTGACGGGACAGGGGATTCGTTC	CASSVAPDGTGDSF
.	TRBV5-4	.	TRBJ1-5	TGTGCCAGCAGCAGGGGCGGTGGAAATCAGCCCCAGCATTTT	CASSRGGGNQPQHF
.	TRBV5-6	.	TRBJ2-1	TGTGCCAGCAGCTTTGTGCCCAGTGAGCAGTTCTTC	CASSFVPSEQFF
.	TRBV7-6	TRBD1	TRBJ2-3	TGTGCCAGCAGCCTAGGACAGGGCCGCACGCAGTATTTT	CASSLGQGRTQYF
.	TRBV10-2	.	TRBJ2-2	TGCGCCAGCAGGGCCGCGGGGGCCGTGACCGGGGAGCTGTTTTTT	CASRAAGAVTGELFF
.	TRBV7-2	.	TRBJ1-5	TGTGCCAGCAGCTTAGCAGTGAGAAATCAGCCCCAGCATTTT	CASSLAVRNQPQHF
.	TRBV19	TRBD1	TRBJ1-2	TGTGCCAGTAGTATTGGGGGGACAGGTGGGAACTATGGCTACACCTTC	CASSIGGTGGNYGYTF
.	TRBV6-1	.	TRBJ1-5	TGTGCCAGCAGGGCCCAGGGAGGTAGCAATCAGCCCCAGCATTTT	CASRAQGGSNQPQHF
once	TRBV5-6	.	TRBJ2-3	TGTGCCAGCAGCCGGAGGGCAGGGTACACAGATACGCAGTATTTT	CASSRRAGYTDTQYF
.	TRBV4-3	.	TRBJ1-1	TGCGCCAGCAGCCAAGTAATGAACACTGAAGCTTTCTTT	CASSQVMNTEAFF
.	TRBV5-1	.	TRBJ1-5	TGCGCCAGCAGCTTGGACGGGGTCAATCAGCCCCAGCATTTT	CASSLDGVNQPQHF
.	TRBV4-1	.	TRBJ2-3	TGCGCCAGCAGCCAAGTTAGTGTTAGCACAGATACGCAGTATTTT	CASSQVSVSTDTQYF
.	TRBV4-2	TRBD1	TRBJ1-2	TGTGCCAGCAGCCAGACAGGGGGCATAGGCGGCTACACCTTC	CASSQTGGIGGYTF
once	TRBV5-5	.	TRBJ2-3	TGTGCCAGCACCTGGGGCGGTACGCAGTATTTT	CASTWGGTQYF
.	TRBV19	TRBD1	TRBJ1-5	TGTGCCAGCCTCGACAGGGGGTTGACGCGGGATCAGCCCCAGCATTTT	CASLDRGLTRDQPQHF
few	TRBV14	.	TRBJ1-1	TGTGCCAGCAGCCAACAGGAGGTCACTGAAGCTTTCTTT	CASSQQEVTEAFF
.	TRBV11-2	TRBD2	TRBJ2-3	TGTGCCAGCACCGAAGGGGACTACACAGATACGCAGTATTTT	CASTEGDYTDTQYF
.	TRBV28	.	TRBJ2-1	TGTGCCAGCAGTTTAGATCCTAGCCACAATGAGCAGTTCTTC	CASSLDPSHNEQFF
.	TRBV28	.	TRBJ2-7	TGTGCCAGCAGTTTACAGGATCGCCACGAGCAGTACTTC	CASSLQDRHEQYF
.	TRBV29-1	.	TRBJ2-5	TGCAGCGTTGAATCTCGTAGCCTGCGAGAGACCCAGTACTTC	CSVESRSLRETQYF
.	TRBV18	.	TRBJ2-1	TGTGCCAGCTCACCAACGGCGGGGTGGGATGAGCAGTTCTTC	CASSPTAGWDEQFF
once	TRBV28	TRBD1	TRBJ2-7	TGTGCCAGCACGGGACAGGGGGCGTACGAGCAGTACTTC	CASTGQGAYEQYF
.	TRBV29-1	.	TRBJ2-7	TGCAGCGTTGAAGACGGGTGGACTGGGGACTACGAGCAGTACTTC	CSVEDGWTGDYEQYF
.	TRBV9	TRBD2	TRBJ2-1	TGTGCCAGCAGCCCCCTCTGGACTAGGGGATTAAATGAGCAGTTCTTC	CASSPLWTRGLNEQFF
.	TRBV29-1	TRBD1	TRBJ1-4	TGCAGCGAGGGCCGGGACAGACATGAAAAACTGTTTTTT	CSEGRDRHEKLFF
.	TRBV2	TRBD1	TRBJ1-2	TGTGCCAGCAGTGAAGAGGTTAGGGGGCAGGATGGCTACACCTTC	CASSEEVRGQDGYTF
.	TRBV28	.	TRBJ2-7	TGTGCCAGCAAACTGACAGTTGGCGAGCAGTACTTC	CASKLTVGEQYF
once	TRBV7-6	.	TRBJ1-5	TGTGCCAGCAGCTTAACGGACTTCAATCAGCCCCAGCATTTT	CASSLTDFNQPQHF
.	TRBV9	TRBD2	TRBJ2-3	TGTGCCAGCAGCGTAGCCGGAGCGGGGGGGCGCACAGATACGCAGTATTTT	CASSVAGAGGRTDTQYF
.	TRBV28	.	TRBJ1-6	TGTGCCAGCAGTTTGCCCGAGGGGGATAATTCACCCCTCCACTTT	CASSLPEGDNSPLHF
.	TRBV4-2	TRBD2	TRBJ2-3	TGTGCCAGCAGCCAAGCAGGTCTAGCGGGGAAAAGGATGACAGATACGCAGTATTTT	CASSQAGLAGKRMTDTQYF
.	TRBV7-2	.	TRBJ2-4	TGTGCCAGCAGCTTGGGACTCCCAAGTAGGGACATTCAGTACTTC	CASSLGLPSRDIQYF
.	TRBV9	.	TRBJ2-5	TGTGCCAGCAGCGCCGGGGGTGGGGAGACCCAGTACTTC	CASSAGGGETQYF